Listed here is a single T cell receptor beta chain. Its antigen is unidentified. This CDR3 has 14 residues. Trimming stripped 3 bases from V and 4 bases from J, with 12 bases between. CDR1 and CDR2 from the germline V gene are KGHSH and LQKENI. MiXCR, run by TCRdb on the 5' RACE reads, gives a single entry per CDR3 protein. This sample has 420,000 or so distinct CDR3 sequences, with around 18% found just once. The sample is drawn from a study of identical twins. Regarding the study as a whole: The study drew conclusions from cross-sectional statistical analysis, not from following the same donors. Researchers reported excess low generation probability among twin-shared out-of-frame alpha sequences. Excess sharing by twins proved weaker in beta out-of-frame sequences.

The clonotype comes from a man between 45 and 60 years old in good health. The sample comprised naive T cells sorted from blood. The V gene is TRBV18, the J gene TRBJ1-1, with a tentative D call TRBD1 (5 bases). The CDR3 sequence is CASSPSTVITEAFF. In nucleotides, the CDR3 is TGTGCCAGCTCACCCTCGACAGTAATCACTGAAGCTTTCTTT. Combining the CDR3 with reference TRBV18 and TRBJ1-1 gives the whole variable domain NAGVMQNPRHLVRRRGQEARLRCSPMKGHSHVYWYRQLPEEGLKFMVYLQKENIIDESGMPKERFSAEFPKEGPSILRIQQVVRGDSAAYFCASSPSTVITEAFFGQGTRLTVV.